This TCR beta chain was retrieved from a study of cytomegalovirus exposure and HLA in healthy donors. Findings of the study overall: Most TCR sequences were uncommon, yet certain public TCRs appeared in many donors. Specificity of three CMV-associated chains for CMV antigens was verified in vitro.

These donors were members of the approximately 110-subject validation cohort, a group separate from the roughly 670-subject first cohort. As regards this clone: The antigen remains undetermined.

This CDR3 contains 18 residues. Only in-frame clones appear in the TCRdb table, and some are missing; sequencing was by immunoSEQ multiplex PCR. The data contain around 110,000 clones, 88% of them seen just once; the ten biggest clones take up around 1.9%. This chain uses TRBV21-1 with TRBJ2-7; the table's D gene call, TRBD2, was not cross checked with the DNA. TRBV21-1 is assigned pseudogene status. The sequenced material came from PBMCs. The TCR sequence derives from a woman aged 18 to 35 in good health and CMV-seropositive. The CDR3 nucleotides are TGTGCCAGCCCCAAAAGGAAAAGACTAGCGGGAGGCGGCCACGAGCAGTACTTC. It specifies CASPKRKRLAGGGHEQYF.